The clone carrying this T cell receptor beta chain was counted ten times or more. Its target is not known. With V trimmed by 4 bases and J by 0 bases, 1 base remained unmatched. Per the germline V gene, CDR1 is KGHSH and CDR2 is LQKENI. This CDR3 comprises 15 residues. Single cDNA molecules in the library carried unique molecular identifiers attached during preparation. TCRdb itself ran the RACE reads through MiXCR, one entry per CDR3 protein. The data contain 99,000 or so distinct CDR3 sequences, approximately 11% of them seen just once; the ten biggest clones take up 3.1%. This specimen belongs to a study of human T cells and chemical hapten exposure. Overall study context: Patients were given diphenylcyclopropenone on the scalp weekly across the roughly 25-week study.

Study-wide results and caveats: Alopecia was present in the donors, so their immune response may differ from healthy people's. Expanded TCRs created a significantly greater count of big CDR3 similarity clusters than controls did.

Time point of the sample: pre-sensitization, week 0. Treatment reported: therapeutic diphenylcyclopropenone sensitization with weekly scalp DPC. This TCR derives from a woman in her sixties with alopecia areata. Some clones in this sample may be carry-over from other donors' samples. Specimen: whole blood, collected in connection with sensitization to the hapten diphenylcyclopropenone (DPC). The chain has TRBV18 and TRBJ2-1, with 9 nucleotides matching TRBD1. The DNA of the CDR3 is TGTGCCAGCTCACGGGACAGGGTCTCCTACAATGAGCAGTTCTTC. Translating it yields CASSRDRVSYNEQFF.